The next 17 T cell receptor beta chains were all read from a single sample in a study of beta chain features in type 1 diabetes. The investigators reverse transcribed all of the isolated RNA, so they sequenced expressed TCRB transcripts. Libraries were prepared by immunoSEQ multiplex PCR; TCRdb keeps only in-frame clonotypes and omits some of them. The sample includes about 230,000 clones, over 9.5% of them seen just once. The sequencing input was naive CD4+ T cells from blood. The receptor set was obtained from a woman aged 18-30 years in good health.

J is TRBJ1-5 and V is TRBV4-2, with D unresolved. Trimming took 5 bases from V and 5 from J, leaving 13 bases between them. Germline values: CDR1 LGHNA, CDR2 YNFKEQ. The CDR3 runs 14 residues. The CDR3 reads CASSAGPTDQPQHF. For the CDR3, the DNA is TGTGCCAGCAGCGCCGGCCCCACAGATCAGCCCCAGCATTTT.

This clone was picked up a small number of times. This chain links TRBV7-3 with TRBJ2-2; maybe TRBD2 (6 bases). V shed 5 bases and J shed 5 bases, with 21 bases lying between them. The germline gives CDR1 SGHTA, CDR2 FQGTGA. The CDR3 totals 17 residues. As DNA, the CDR3 is TGTGCCAGCAGCCGCCAGGGAGGAGGGATGTTTACCGGGGAGCTGTTTTTT. It is translated as CASSRQGGGMFTGELFF.

Only a few counts were recorded for this clone. The chain links TRBV5-4 to TRBJ2-1; TRBD2 agrees at 12 bases. Germline V lookup: CDR1 SGHNT, CDR2 YYREEE (reference sequence). The CDR3 sequence is 16 residues long. J lost 2 bases, V lost 5 bases, and 5 bases had no gene match. The CDR3 coding sequence is TGTGCCAGCAGGAGCACTAGCGGGGGGACCTACAATGAGCAGTTCTTC. It yields the protein CASRSTSGGTYNEQFF.

The gene calls are TRBV2 and TRBJ2-1; the D is unclear. This CDR3 has 15 residues. V was pared by 6 bases and J by 9 bases, with 21 bases between. Germline V gives CDR1 SNHLY, CDR2 FYNNEI. DNA for the CDR3: TGTGCCAGCAGGATTTCAGGATCCCCTTTCTTTGAGCAGTTCTTC. The encoded protein is CASRISGSPFFEQFF.

This clone came up a few times. The chain recombines TRBV5-1 with TRBJ2-5; 12 bases align to TRBD2. The germline V gene has CDR1 SGHRS and CDR2 YFSETQ. V dropped 0 bases and J dropped 7; count of bases not matched to a gene: 16. CDR3 length: 19 residues. CDR3 in amino acids: CASSLAGLAGGPRSGTQYF. The CDR3 region has the DNA TGCGCCAGCAGCTTGGCCGGTCTAGCGGGAGGGCCTCGTTCCGGGACCCAGTACTTC.

A few counts support this clone. The chain carries TRBV6-5 and TRBJ1-4; D is perhaps TRBD1 (6 bases). From germline, CDR1 is MNHEY and CDR2 SVGAGI. The CDR3 sequence is 13 residues long. Trimming cost V 0 bases and J 8 bases, with 7 bases left between them. DNA for the CDR3: TGTGCCAGCAGTTACTCGGGGGCCGAAAAACTGTTTTTT. The encoded protein is CASSYSGAEKLFF.

CDR3 residues: CASSSDRNTEAFF. CDR3 nucleotide sequence: TGTGCCAGCAGCTCGGACAGAAACACTGAAGCTTTCTTT. The chain carries TRBV7-3 and TRBJ1-1, with D possibly matching TRBD1 (6 bases). Deletions cut 4 bases from V and 2 bases from J, with 8 bases between. From germline, CDR1 is SGHTA and CDR2 FQGTGA. CDR3 length equals 13 residues. The whole variable domain, filled in from reference TRBV7-3 and TRBJ1-1, reads GAGVSQTPSNKVTEKGKYVELRCDPISGHTALYWYRQSLGQGPEFLIYFQGTGAADDSGLPNDRFFAVRPEGSVSTLKIQRTERGDSAVYLCASSSDRNTEAFFGQGTRLTVV.

The gene calls are TRBV29-1 and TRBJ1-2; the match to TRBD1 covers 7 bases. Germline loops: CDR1 SQVTM, CDR2 ANQGSEA. The ends lost 6 bases at V and 0 bases at J; junction bases unmatched: 1. CDR3 size: 12 residues. Here the CDR3 DNA reads TGCAGCGTGGGGACAGCTAACTATGGCTACACCTTC. This codes for CSVGTANYGYTF.

The rearrangement uses TRBV7-9 and TRBJ1-1; 7 positions match TRBD1. The germline gives CDR1 SEHNR, CDR2 FQNEAQ (reference sequence). V trimming: 5 bases; J trimming: 0 bases; junction bases outside the gene matches: 9. The CDR3 is 16 amino acids. As DNA, the CDR3 is TGTGCCAGCAGCAACGCGGACAGGAATATGAACACTGAAGCTTTCTTT. Protein sequence: CASSNADRNMNTEAFF. Using reference TRBV7-9 and TRBJ1-1 for the parts outside the CDR3, the full variable domain is DTGVSQNPRHKITKRGQNVTFRCDPISEHNRLYWYRQTLGQGPEFLTYFQNEAQLEKSRLLSDRFSAERPKGSFSTLEIQRTEQGDSAMYLCASSNADRNMNTEAFFGQGTRLTVV.

This clone was detected a few times. V and J are TRBV2 and TRBJ2-7; 10 bases fit TRBD2. V lost 8 bases and J lost 6; bases outside the gene matches: 13. The CDR3 runs 15 residues. Germline-derived CDR1 and CDR2 are SNHLY and FYNNEI. CDR3 sequence: CASRGGLAGEREQYF. Here the CDR3 DNA reads TGTGCCAGCCGGGGAGGGCTAGCGGGAGAACGCGAGCAGTACTTC.

The chain couples TRBV5-4 to TRBJ2-3, with 13 bases matching TRBD2. Germline V gives CDR1 SGHNT, CDR2 YYREEE (reference sequence). The length of the CDR3 is 16 residues. Trimming took 0 bases from V and 3 from J; bases not matched to a gene: 1. For the CDR3, the DNA is TGTGCCAGCAGCTTGGTGGGACTAGCGGGAACAGATACGCAGTATTTT. Protein product: CASSLVGLAGTDTQYF.

This clone was recorded a few times. The V gene is TRBV6-6, the J gene TRBJ2-5, with D tentatively TRBD1 (6 bases). Trimming removed 4 bases at V and 5 bases at J, with 14 bases between. Germline lookup yields CDR1 MNHNY and CDR2 SVGAGI (reference sequence). There are 14 residues in the CDR3. Here the CDR3 DNA reads TGTGCCAGCAGTTCCCCGGACAGTGGCGAGACCCAGTACTTC. Protein sequence: CASSSPDSGETQYF.

This clone was seen only a few times. J is TRBJ2-7 and V is TRBV9; TRBD2 is a possible D gene (6 bases). Germline V gene data show CDR1 as SGDLS and CDR2 as YYNGEE. CDR3 length equals 15 residues. V was clipped by 0 bases and J by 2 bases, with 12 bases between them. The CDR3 DNA sequence: TGTGCCAGCAGCGTAGGTGTTGCGGGGCCCTACGAGCAGTACTTC. Translation gives CASSVGVAGPYEQYF. Full variable domain (outside the CDR3, taken from reference TRBV9 and TRBJ2-7): DSGVTQTPKHLITATGQRVTLRCSPRSGDLSVYWYQQSLDQGLQFLIQYYNGEERAKGNILERFSAQQFPDLHSELNLSSLELGDSALYFCASSVGVAGPYEQYFGPGTRLTVT.

The V gene is TRBV5-6, the J gene TRBJ1-2; possible D gene TRBD1, 5 bases. CDR1 and CDR2 (germline): SGHDT, YYEEEE. V was shortened by 0 bases and J by 6 bases, with 9 bases between the two germline ends. The CDR3 contains 13 residues. Written as DNA, the CDR3 is TGTGCCAGCAGCTTGGTACAGGACGATGGCTACACCTTC. Encoded protein: CASSLVQDDGYTF. Variable domain in full (rest from reference TRBV5-6 and TRBJ1-2): DAGVTQSPTHLIKTRGQQVTLRCSPKSGHDTVSWYQQALGQGPQFIFQYYEEEERQRGNFPDRFSGHQFPNYSSELNVNALLLGDSALYLCASSLVQDDGYTFGSGTRLTVV.

CDR3 DNA: TGTGCCAGCAGTTTTCGCCGGTTAGCCAAAAACATTCAGTACTTC. Encoded protein: CASSFRRLAKNIQYF. This sequence joins TRBV28 and TRBJ2-4; no reliable D call. Per the germline V gene, CDR1 is MDHEN and CDR2 is SYDVKM. With 3 bases removed from V and 0 bases from J, the gap between germline ends came to 9 bases. The CDR3 spans 15 residues.

This clone appeared a few times. This chain links TRBV4-2 with TRBJ1-5; tentative D call: TRBD1 (5 bases). Germline values: CDR1 LGHNA, CDR2 YNFKEQ. The CDR3 totals 15 residues. The ends were cut back, 2 bases at V and 5 bases at J, with 13 bases in the middle. The CDR3 here is CASSQPGLGHQPQHF. The CDR3 DNA sequence: TGTGCCAGCAGCCAACCGGGACTGGGGCATCAGCCCCAGCATTTT.

This clone was recorded a few times. In DNA form, the CDR3 reads TGTGCCAGCAGGGGGGGGACAGGGCATAATTCACCCCTCCACTTT. Its protein product is CASRGGTGHNSPLHF. The rearrangement links TRBV6-5 to TRBJ1-6; 9 bases line up with TRBD1. The CDR3 length is 15 residues. V lost 6 bases, J lost 5 bases, and 5 bases stayed unmatched. CDR1 MNHEY and CDR2 SVGAGI come from the germline V gene.